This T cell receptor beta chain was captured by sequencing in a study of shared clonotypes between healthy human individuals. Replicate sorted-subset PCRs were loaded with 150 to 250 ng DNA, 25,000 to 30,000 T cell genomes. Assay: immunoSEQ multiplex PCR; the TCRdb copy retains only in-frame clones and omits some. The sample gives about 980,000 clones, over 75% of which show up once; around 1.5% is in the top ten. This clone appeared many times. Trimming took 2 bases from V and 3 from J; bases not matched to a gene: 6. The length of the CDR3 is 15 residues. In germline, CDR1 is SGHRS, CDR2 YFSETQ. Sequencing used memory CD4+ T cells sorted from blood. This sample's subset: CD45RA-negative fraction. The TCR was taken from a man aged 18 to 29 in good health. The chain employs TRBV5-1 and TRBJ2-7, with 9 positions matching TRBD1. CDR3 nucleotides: TGCGCCAGCAGCTTAGGGACAGGGAAGTTCTACGAGCAGTACTTC. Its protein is CASSLGTGKFYEQYF.